A selection of T cell receptor beta chains follows, all from one sample in a study of cytomegalovirus exposure and HLA in healthy donors. Some clones are missing from TCRdb's copy, which holds only in-frame ones; the method was immunoSEQ multiplex PCR. In the table there are around 160,000 clones, roughly 80% of which are singletons. The sample comprised PBMCs. The receptors originated from a male donor in good health and CMV-seronegative. Each CDR3 is given with its conserved first and last residue. D genes are given only for firm matches. The size of a clone is reported for some rows only, either as once, few or many, or as a class for expanded clones.

abundance | j_gene | d_gene | v_gene | CDR3aa | CDR3nt
NA | TRBJ1-6 | TRBD1 | TRBV10-3 | CATSETSGGGGNSPLHF | TGTGCCACCAGTGAGACCTCAGGGGGCGGAGGGAATTCACCCCTCCACTTT
few | TRBJ2-7 | TRBD2 | TRBV19 | CASSPSGTSGRSEQYF | TGTGCCAGTAGTCCCTCGGGGACTAGCGGGAGGAGCGAGCAGTACTTC
NA | TRBJ2-7 | TRBD1 | TRBV15 | CATSRTGTGVMSEQYF | TGTGCCACCAGCAGAACCGGGACAGGGGTAATGTCGGAGCAGTACTTC
NA | TRBJ2-1 | NA | TRBV7-2 | CASSLGHSNEQFF | TGTGCCAGCAGCTTGGGACACAGCAATGAGCAGTTCTTC
NA | TRBJ2-2 | TRBD2 | TRBV7-3 | CASSLIGGRAGELFF | TGTGCCAGCAGCTTAATCGGGGGGAGGGCCGGGGAGCTGTTTTTT
NA | TRBJ1-1 | TRBD1 | TRBV7-2 | CASSFYGTGLGGTEAFF | TGTGCCAGCAGCTTTTACGGGACAGGGCTCGGGGGCACTGAAGCTTTCTTT
NA | TRBJ2-3 | TRBD2 | TRBV7-3 | CASSLDGRPDTQYF | TGTGCCAGCAGTTTGGACGGGAGGCCAGATACGCAGTATTTT
NA | TRBJ2-7 | TRBD2 | TRBV7-9 | CSSSSPSGAISYEQYF | TGTTCCAGCAGTTCCCCCAGCGGGGCCATCTCCTACGAGCAGTACTTC
NA | TRBJ2-7 | TRBD1 | TRBV19 | CASSMGTGVNYEQYF | TGTGCCAGTAGTATGGGAACAGGGGTTAACTACGAGCAGTACTTC
NA | TRBJ2-2 | NA | TRBV9 | CASSVGDTNTGELFF | TGTGCCAGCAGCGTAGGGGACACCAACACCGGGGAGCTGTTTTTT
NA | TRBJ2-5 | NA | TRBV15 | CATSRTIQGGGETQYF | TGTGCCACCAGCAGGACGATACAGGGGGGAGGGGAGACCCAGTACTTC
NA | TRBJ2-2 | NA | TRBV30 | CGTLVGGAGELFF | TGTGGAACTCTGGTAGGGGGGGCCGGGGAGCTGTTTTTT
NA | TRBJ1-4 | TRBD1 | TRBV7-2 | CASSRGQGYEKLFF | TGTGCCAGCAGCCGCGGACAGGGGTATGAAAAACTGTTTTTT
few | TRBJ2-1 | NA | TRBV15 | CATSRDPDEQFF | TGTGCCACCAGCAGAGATCCCGATGAGCAGTTCTTC
NA | TRBJ1-4 | NA | TRBV5-1 | CASSFTATNEKLFF | TGCGCCAGCAGCTTTACGGCAACTAATGAAAAACTGTTTTTT
NA | TRBJ1-1 | TRBD1 | TRBV9 | CASSEQTGGTEAFF | TGTGCCAGCAGCGAACAAACAGGGGGCACTGAAGCTTTCTTT
NA | TRBJ2-2 | TRBD2 | TRBV4-2 | CASSPGGGAGTGELFF | TGTGCCAGCAGCCCCGGCGGGGGGGCCGGCACCGGGGAGCTGTTTTTT
NA | TRBJ2-3 | TRBD2 | TRBV4-2 | CASSQETSGGADTQYF | TGTGCCAGCAGCCAAGAGACTAGCGGGGGGGCAGATACGCAGTATTTT
NA | TRBJ1-1 | NA | TRBV6-1 | CASRKDRLNTEAFF | TGTGCCAGCAGGAAAGACAGGCTGAACACTGAAGCTTTCTTT
NA | TRBJ1-4 | TRBD1 | TRBV7-9 | CASSLISGGTGGEKLFF | TGTGCCAGCAGCTTAATTTCTGGCGGGACAGGGGGTGAAAAACTGTTTTTT
few | TRBJ2-3 | TRBD1 | TRBV27 | CASTRTGGTDTQYF | TGTGCCAGCACGAGGACAGGCGGCACAGATACGCAGTATTTT
NA | TRBJ2-5 | TRBD2 | TRBV18 | CASSPPLAGGRETQYF | TGTGCCAGCTCACCACCACTAGCGGGGGGGCGAGAGACCCAGTACTTC
NA | TRBJ1-5 | TRBD1 | TRBV5-6 | CASSRDRGSGNQPQHF | TGTGCCAGCAGCCGGGACAGGGGTTCGGGCAATCAGCCCCAGCATTTT
NA | TRBJ1-2 | NA | TRBV30 | CAWSVRYNYGYTF | TGTGCCTGGAGTGTTAGATATAACTATGGCTACACCTTC
NA | TRBJ1-2 | NA | TRBV21-1 | CASSKDGDYGYTF | TGTGCCAGCAGCAAAGACGGTGACTACGGCTACACCTTC
few | TRBJ1-2 | NA | TRBV28 | CASSRQFAYGYTF | TGTGCCAGCAGTAGACAGTTTGCCTATGGCTACACCTTC
NA | TRBJ2-3 | TRBD1 | TRBV7-2 | CASSSRTGGDTQYF | TGTGCCAGCAGCTCCCGGACAGGGGGAGATACGCAGTATTTT
NA | TRBJ2-2 | NA | TRBV19 | CASSAQGTGELFF | TGTGCCAGTAGTGCACAGGGTACCGGGGAGCTGTTTTTT
NA | TRBJ2-1 | NA | TRBV7-2 | CASSAIQDYNEQFF | TGTGCCAGCAGCGCAATACAAGACTACAATGAGCAGTTCTTC
NA | TRBJ2-1 | TRBD1 | TRBV7-3 | CASSLDRVVYNEQFF | TGTGCCAGCAGCTTAGACAGGGTGGTATACAATGAGCAGTTCTTC
NA | TRBJ1-1 | NA | TRBV7-9 | CASSLTGLDTEAFF | TGTGCCAGCAGCTTAACAGGGTTGGACACTGAAGCTTTCTTT
NA | TRBJ2-3 | NA | TRBV7-8 | CASSSKTGTDTQYF | TGTGCCAGCAGCTCCAAGACAGGCACAGATACGCAGTATTTT
NA | TRBJ2-5 | TRBD1 | TRBV7-9 | CASSPRTGEETQYF | TGTGCCAGCAGCCCCAGGACAGGAGAAGAGACCCAGTACTTC
NA | TRBJ2-7 | NA | TRBV5-1 | CASSSGLSNYEQYF | TGCGCCAGCAGCTCCGGACTATCGAACTACGAGCAGTACTTC
NA | TRBJ1-1 | NA | TRBV29-1 | CSVAVGAITEAFF | TGCAGCGTGGCGGTAGGGGCGATTACTGAAGCTTTCTTT
NA | TRBJ2-5 | TRBD2 | TRBV5-1 | CASSPGLAERGETQYF | TGCGCCAGCAGCCCGGGACTAGCGGAAAGGGGAGAGACCCAGTACTTC
NA | TRBJ2-7 | NA | TRBV4-1 | CASSQLGGEQYF | TGCGCCAGCAGCCAACTAGGGGGCGAGCAGTACTTC
NA | TRBJ2-1 | TRBD2 | TRBV27 | CASSSGGGYNEQFF | TGTGCCAGCAGTTCGGGGGGGGGATACAATGAGCAGTTCTTC
few | TRBJ2-7 | TRBD2 | TRBV7-2 | CASSLAGGGGSSEQYF | TGTGCCAGCAGCTTAGCGGGCGGGGGGGGGTCCTCCGAGCAGTACTTC
NA | TRBJ2-1 | NA | TRBV4-2 | CASSQRNEQFF | TGTGCCAGCAGCCAACGGAATGAGCAGTTCTTC
NA | TRBJ2-1 | TRBD2 | TRBV5-1 | CASSPGLAANEQFF | TGCGCCAGCAGCCCAGGACTAGCGGCCAATGAGCAGTTCTTC
NA | TRBJ2-5 | NA | TRBV9 | CASTTLPGAQETQYF | TGTGCCAGCACCACCCTACCGGGAGCCCAAGAGACCCAGTACTTC
NA | TRBJ2-7 | TRBD2 | TRBV7-2 | CASSLGGREREQYF | TGTGCCAGCAGCTTGGGCGGGAGGGAGAGGGAGCAGTACTTC
NA | TRBJ1-1 | TRBD1 | TRBV28 | CASSADRGSGVNTEAFF | TGTGCCAGCAGTGCAGACAGGGGGTCCGGGGTGAACACTGAAGCTTTCTTT
NA | TRBJ2-7 | TRBD2 | TRBV7-2 | CASSLDGREQYF | TGTGCCAGCAGCCTCGACGGGAGGGAGCAGTACTTC
few | TRBJ2-7 | TRBD2 | TRBV28 | CASTPGTSGYGQYF | TGTGCCAGCACCCCCGGGACTAGCGGGTACGGGCAGTACTTC
once | TRBJ2-2 | NA | TRBV25-1 | CASSESVYGELFF | TGTGCCAGCAGTGAATCAGTGTACGGGGAGCTGTTTTTT
NA | TRBJ2-7 | TRBD2 | TRBV18 | CASSPSGLAGIEQYF | TGTGCCAGCTCACCATCGGGGCTAGCGGGAATCGAGCAGTACTTC
few | TRBJ2-3 | TRBD2 | TRBV30 | CAWKRTSVSTDTQYF | TGTGCCTGGAAGAGGACTAGCGTTAGCACAGATACGCAGTATTTT
once | TRBJ1-5 | NA | TRBV5-8 | CASIAPGRRGNQPQHF | TGTGCCAGCATAGCACCGGGACGGAGGGGAAATCAGCCCCAGCATTTT
NA | TRBJ2-7 | NA | TRBV6-5 | CAGAGACDEQYF | TGTGCCGGCGCGGGGGCCTGCGACGAGCAGTACTTC
NA | TRBJ2-5 | TRBD2 | TRBV10-3 | CAISGLAGGQETQYF | TGTGCCATCAGCGGACTAGCGGGGGGACAAGAGACCCAGTACTTC
few | TRBJ1-4 | TRBD1 | TRBV6-4 | CASSASEGTGNEKLFF | TGTGCCAGCAGTGCGTCAGAAGGGACAGGGAATGAAAAACTGTTTTTT
NA | TRBJ1-3 | NA | TRBV5-1 | CASSLASGISGNTIYF | TGCGCCAGCAGCTTGGCGTCAGGGATCTCTGGAAACACCATATATTTT
NA | TRBJ2-5 | TRBD1 | TRBV25-1 | CASSEDRGKETQYF | TGTGCCAGCAGTGAAGACAGGGGGAAAGAGACCCAGTACTTC
NA | TRBJ2-3 | NA | TRBV27 | CASSFNRGTDTQYF | TGTGCCAGCAGTTTTAACAGGGGCACAGATACGCAGTATTTT
NA | TRBJ2-7 | NA | TRBV5-5 | CASSGLHLYEQYF | TGTGCCAGCAGCGGCCTGCACCTCTACGAGCAGTACTTC
NA | TRBJ2-1 | TRBD2 | TRBV9 | CASSGGLTSGNNEQFF | TGTGCCAGCAGCGGGGGCTTGACTAGCGGGAACAATGAGCAGTTCTTC
NA | TRBJ2-7 | TRBD1 | TRBV4-1 | CASSQAMGQAYEQYF | TGCGCCAGCAGCCAAGCCATGGGACAGGCCTACGAGCAGTACTTC
NA | TRBJ1-2 | NA | TRBV2 | CASRGLSYGYTF | TGTGCCAGCAGAGGACTGTCCTATGGCTACACCTTC